This T cell receptor beta chain was retrieved from a study of blood T cell repertoires in COVID-19. Study in general: COVID-19 samples collected from the United States, Italy and Spain covered acute and convalescent phases. PBMCs, B-cell-depleted T cells, or T cells provided the cDNA or gDNA that made up the material.

Data came from immunoSEQ multiplex PCR; TCRdb stores just in-frame clones and leaves some out. The data show 250,000 to 350,000 clones, 90% seen once. A word on this clone: In the same sample, other DNA sequences code for this CDR3.

The CDR3 sequence is 13 residues long. Germline-derived CDR1 and CDR2 are MDHEN and SYDVKM. The V end was cut by 2 bases, the J end by 2 bases, with 6 bases between. The source material was PBMCs or T cells enriched from blood (not recorded which). The genes are TRBV28 and TRBJ1-1, with D uncertain. The origin of this receptor is a woman under 30 with acute COVID-19. The CDR3 loop is CASSLTGNTEAFF. The CDR3, as DNA: TGTGCCAGCAGTTTAACGGGAAACACTGAAGCTTTCTTT.